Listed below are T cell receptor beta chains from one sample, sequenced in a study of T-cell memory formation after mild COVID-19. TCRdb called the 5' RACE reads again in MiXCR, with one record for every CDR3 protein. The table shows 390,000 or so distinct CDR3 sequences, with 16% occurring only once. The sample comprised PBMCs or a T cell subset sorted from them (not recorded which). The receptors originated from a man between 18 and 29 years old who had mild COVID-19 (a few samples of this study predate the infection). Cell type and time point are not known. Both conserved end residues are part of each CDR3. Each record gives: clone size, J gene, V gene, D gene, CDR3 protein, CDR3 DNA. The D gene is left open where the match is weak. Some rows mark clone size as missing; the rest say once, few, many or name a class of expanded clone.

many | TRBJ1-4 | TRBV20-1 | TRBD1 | CSARDSLNEKLFF | TGCAGTGCCCGGGACAGCCTTAATGAAAAACTGTTTTTT
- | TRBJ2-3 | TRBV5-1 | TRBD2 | CASSFSTSGGAADTQYF | TGCGCCAGCAGCTTTTCTACTAGCGGGGGGGCCGCAGATACGCAGTATTTT
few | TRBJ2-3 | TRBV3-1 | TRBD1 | CASSQTGGTDTQYF | TGTGCCAGCAGTCAGACAGGGGGCACAGATACGCAGTATTTT
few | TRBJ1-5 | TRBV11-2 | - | CASSPALGDQPQHF | TGTGCCAGCAGCCCCGCATTAGGGGATCAGCCCCAGCATTTT
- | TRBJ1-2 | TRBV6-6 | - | CASSYRDHPWGYTF | TGTGCCAGCAGTTACCGGGACCACCCGTGGGGCTACACCTTC
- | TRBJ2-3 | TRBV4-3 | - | CASSHTYRELGTDTQYF | TGCGCCAGCAGCCATACCTACAGGGAACTTGGCACAGATACGCAGTATTTT
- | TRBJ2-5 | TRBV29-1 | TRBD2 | CSVALAGTVTQYF | TGCAGCGTCGCGCTAGCGGGGACCGTGACCCAGTACTTC
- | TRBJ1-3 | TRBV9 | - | CASSGGTGNTIYF | TGTGCCAGCAGCGGGGGCACTGGAAACACCATATATTTT
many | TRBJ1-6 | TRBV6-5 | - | CASNHRGGRNSPLHF | TGTGCCAGCAACCATCGAGGGGGGAGGAATTCACCCCTCCACTTT
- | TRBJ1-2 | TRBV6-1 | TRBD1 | CASSVVGQGLYTF | TGTGCCAGCAGTGTGGTCGGACAGGGGCTCTACACCTTC
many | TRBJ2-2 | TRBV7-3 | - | CASSPKLKPRGLGELFF | TGTGCCAGCAGCCCCAAACTAAAGCCAAGGGGCCTCGGGGAGCTGTTTTTT
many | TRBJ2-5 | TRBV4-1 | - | CASSQDVRQREETQYF | TGCGCCAGCAGCCAAGACGTTCGGCAAAGGGAAGAGACCCAGTACTTC
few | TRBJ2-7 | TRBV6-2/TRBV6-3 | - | CASSYWELDAYEQYF | TGTGCCAGCAGTTACTGGGAGTTGGACGCGTACGAGCAGTACTTC
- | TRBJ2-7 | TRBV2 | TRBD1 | CASSQPVTGDYEQYF | TGTGCCAGCAGCCAACCAGTGACAGGGGACTACGAGCAGTACTTC
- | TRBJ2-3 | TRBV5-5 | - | CASKAGPPIADTQYF | TGTGCCAGCAAGGCAGGCCCCCCGATCGCAGATACGCAGTATTTT
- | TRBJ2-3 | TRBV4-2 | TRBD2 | CASSQVLAGITDTQYF | TGTGCCAGCAGCCAAGTCCTAGCGGGGATCACAGATACGCAGTATTTT
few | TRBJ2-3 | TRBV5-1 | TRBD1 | CASSSQGAGDTQYF | TGCGCCAGCAGCTCCCAGGGGGCGGGAGATACGCAGTATTTT
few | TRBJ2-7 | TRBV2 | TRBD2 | CASSDPSDWTSYYEQYF | TGTGCCAGCAGTGACCCTTCTGACTGGACTAGCTACTACGAGCAGTACTTC
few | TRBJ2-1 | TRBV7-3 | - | CASSSYQGGPGVNNEQFF | TGTGCCAGCAGCTCGTACCAGGGTGGGCCGGGGGTTAACAATGAGCAGTTCTTC
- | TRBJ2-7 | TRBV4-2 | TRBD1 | CASSQGSGTGVYEQYF | TGTGCCAGCAGCCAAGGTTCCGGGACAGGGGTGTACGAGCAGTACTTC
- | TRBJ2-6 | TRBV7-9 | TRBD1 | CASSKEGQAPGANVLTF | TGTGCCAGCAGCAAAGAGGGACAGGCCCCCGGGGCCAACGTCCTGACTTTC
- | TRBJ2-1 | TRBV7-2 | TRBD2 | CASSLTSGVGNEQFF | TGTGCCAGCAGCTTAACTAGCGGGGTAGGAAATGAGCAGTTCTTC